A single sample is the source of the 23 T cell receptor beta chains below, sequenced in a study of cytomegalovirus exposure and HLA in healthy donors. Researchers ran the PCR with 60 Vbeta and 13 Jbeta primers. TCRdb's table, derived via immunoSEQ multiplex PCR, lists solely in-frame clones and lacks some. The table for this sample gives 100,000 or so clones. The sequencing input was PBMCs. The receptors derive from a man aged 50 or older in good health and CMV-seronegative.

The genes are TRBV4-1 and TRBJ2-2, with D maybe TRBD2 (6 bases). Germline CDR1 is MGHRA and CDR2 is YSYEKL. The CDR3 contains 17 residues. V lost 6 bases to trimming and J lost 4 bases, with 21 bases between them. The CDR3: CASRLTRGGLGTGELFF. CDR3 sequence (DNA): TGCGCCAGCAGACTCACGCGGGGCGGCTTGGGCACCGGGGAGCTGTTTTTT.

This sequence joins TRBV29-1 and TRBJ1-2, with D unresolved. The germline V and J ends were trimmed by 8 bases and 5 bases, with 18 bases remaining between them. The CDR3 is 13 amino acids. Germline V CDR1 and CDR2: SQVTM, ANQGSEA. CDR3 in DNA: TGCAGCCTCAAAGGCGAGGGAATGTATGGCTACACCTTC. This codes for CSLKGEGMYGYTF.

This chain joins TRBV18 and TRBJ1-1; D not resolved. V lost 5 bases to trimming and J lost 1 base, with 14 bases between them. The CDR3 has 15 amino acids. CDR1 is KGHSH, CDR2 LQKENI, per germline. CDR3 residues: CASSTLGGRNTEAFF. CDR3 sequence (DNA): TGTGCCAGCTCAACACTGGGAGGCCGGAACACTGAAGCTTTCTTT.

The V and J genes are TRBV11-2 and TRBJ2-1; D gene unclear. Deletions cut 0 bases from V and 5 bases from J, with 8 bases between. CDR3 size: 14 residues. The V gene's germline CDR1 is SGHAT and CDR2 FQNNGV. CDR3 DNA: TGTGCCAGCAGCTTAGAGCGTCCTAACAATGAGCAGTTCTTC. Its protein product is CASSLERPNNEQFF.

V usage is TRBV4-2 and J usage is TRBJ2-5; possible D gene TRBD1, 6 bases. The end of the DNA is better explained by TRBJ2-7, so the J call may be wrong. CDR1 is LGHNA and CDR2 is YNFKEQ in the germline V gene. The CDR3 has 13 residues. The CDR3 here is CASSQAGAYEQYF. Here the CDR3 DNA reads TGTGCCAGCAGCCAGGCAGGGGCCTACGAGCAGTACTTC.

This chain uses TRBV7-2 with TRBJ1-2; D remains ambiguous. The CDR3 contains 16 residues. V was pared by 2 bases and J by 3 bases, with 16 bases between. Germline V gene sequence: CDR1 SGHTA, CDR2 FQGNSA. CDR3 amino acids: CASSLRIPTPDYGYTF. DNA for the CDR3: TGTGCCAGCAGCTTAAGAATACCCACTCCCGACTATGGCTACACCTTC.

This chain uses TRBV19 with TRBJ2-7, with 9 nucleotides matching TRBD1. Germline CDR1 is LNHDA and CDR2 is SQIVND (reference sequence). The V gene end was trimmed by 5 bases and the J gene end by 3 bases; junction bases not matched to a gene: 8. The CDR3 has 15 amino acids. Written as DNA, the CDR3 is TGTGCCAGTAGTCCAACAGCGACAGGGGGCTACGAGCAGTACTTC. Residues: CASSPTATGGYEQYF.

The chain carries TRBV6-5 and TRBJ1-5, with TRBD1 identical over 7 bases. The CDR3 sequence is 14 residues long. The ends lost 5 bases at V and 5 bases at J; junction bases unmatched: 6. CDR1 and CDR2 from the germline V gene are MNHEY and SVGAGI. The CDR3: CASSLRDSYQPQHF. For the CDR3, the DNA is TGTGCCAGCAGTCTCCGGGACAGCTATCAGCCCCAGCATTTT.

The chain has TRBV6-5 and TRBJ1-4; no clear D. Germline lookup yields CDR1 MNHEY and CDR2 SVGAGI. Deletions cut 0 bases from V and 7 bases from J, with 12 bases between. The CDR3 has 15 amino acids. CDR3 in DNA: TGTGCCAGCAGTTACTCCGGGGAAAGGGCTGAAAAACTGTTTTTT. It specifies CASSYSGERAEKLFF.

The rearrangement uses TRBV10-3 and TRBJ2-3; D is uncertain. CDR1 is ENHRY and CDR2 is SYGVKD in the germline V gene. V lost 3 bases to trimming and J lost 0 bases, with 4 bases between them. CDR3 length: 13 residues. The CDR3: CAISESSTDTQYF. The CDR3 DNA is TGTGCCATCAGTGAATCTAGCACAGATACGCAGTATTTT.

The V and J genes are TRBV19 and TRBJ1-2; no reliable D call. This CDR3 spans 14 amino acids. The germline V gene encodes CDR1 LNHDA and CDR2 SQIVND (reference sequence). Trimming took 1 base from V and 2 from J, leaving 8 bases between them. CDR3 amino acids: CASSIAAGNYGYTF. CDR3 nucleotides: TGTGCCAGTAGTATAGCGGCGGGAAACTATGGCTACACCTTC. Full variable domain (missing parts from reference TRBV19 and TRBJ1-2): DGGITQSPKYLFRKEGQNVTLSCEQNLNHDAMYWYRQDPGQGLRLIYYSQIVNDFQKGDIAEGYSVSREKKESFPLTVTSAQKNPTAFYLCASSIAAGNYGYTFGSGTRLTVV.

The chain employs TRBV9 and TRBJ1-2; tentatively, D is TRBD1 (6 bases). The CDR3 is 13 amino acids. The germline CDR1 and CDR2 sequences are SGDLS and YYNGEE. The V gene lost 3 bases and the J gene lost 3 bases, with 9 bases spanning the gap. The CDR3 bases are TGTGCCAGCAGCGACTCAGGGGACTATGGCTACACCTTC. Translation: CASSDSGDYGYTF.

As DNA, the CDR3 is TGTGCCTGCCAGGGGATTCTGGTTGAAGCTTTCTTT. This encodes CACQGILVEAFF. This sequence joins TRBV30 and TRBJ1-1, with a possible D match to TRBD1 (6 bases). The V end was cut by 6 bases, the J end by 7 bases, with 15 bases between. CDR1 is GTSNPN, CDR2 SVGIG, per germline (reference sequence). The CDR3 has 12 amino acids.

V gene TRBV9 combines with J gene TRBJ2-3; weak D call: TRBD2 (5 bases). This CDR3 spans 15 amino acids. Germline lookup yields CDR1 SGDLS and CDR2 YYNGEE. Trimming removed 4 bases at V and 4 bases at J, with 16 bases between. The CDR3 sequence is CASSTEGLRPDTQYF. The CDR3 DNA reads as TGTGCCAGCAGCACCGAGGGTTTGAGGCCAGATACGCAGTATTTT.

V usage is TRBV5-6 and J usage is TRBJ2-7; 9 bases match TRBD2. Germline CDR1 and CDR2: SGHDT and YYEEEE. The CDR3 consists of 15 residues. Unmatched junction bases numbered 9, after V lost 2 bases and J lost 6 bases. The DNA for the CDR3 is TGTGCCAGCAGCTTTGGTAGCGGGAGTCTATCCGAGCAGTACTTC. Translated: CASSFGSGSLSEQYF.

The genes are TRBV4-1 and TRBJ1-5; 7 nucleotides line up with TRBD1. This CDR3 comprises 16 residues. J lost 5 bases, V lost 1 base, and 8 bases had no gene match. Germline CDR1 and CDR2: MGHRA and YSYEKL. CDR3 nucleotides: TGCGCCAGCAGCCAAGGGCCAGGGGGGTCGGATCAGCCCCAGCATTTT. This sequence encodes CASSQGPGGSDQPQHF.

The chain combines TRBV6-5 with TRBJ2-5; TRBD1 matches at 10 bases. The V and J ends lost 7 bases and 6 bases, in that order; junction bases with no gene match: 5. The germline CDR1 and CDR2 sequences are MNHEY and SVGAGI. The CDR3 runs to 13 residues. The DNA of the CDR3 is TGTGCCAGCAAGACAGGGGGCTCGAAGACCCAGTACTTC. It yields the protein CASKTGGSKTQYF.

The chain joins TRBV9 to TRBJ2-7, with TRBD1 matching over 8 bases. V lost 2 bases and J lost 2; bases outside the gene matches: 0. This CDR3 comprises 13 residues. Germline values: CDR1 SGDLS, CDR2 YYNGEE. The CDR3 DNA follows: TGTGCCAGCAGCGTGACAGGGGCCTACGAGCAGTACTTC. Encoded protein: CASSVTGAYEQYF.

The rearrangement joins TRBV7-2 to TRBJ2-3; TRBD2 might be the D (6 bases). The V and J ends lost 5 bases and 2 bases respectively, with 26 bases between them. The CDR3 covers 19 residues. Germline V CDR1 and CDR2: SGHTA, FQGNSA. The CDR3 coding sequence is TGTGCCAGCAGCCGAAGGGTACGGTTGGGGGGACTGGTCACAGATACGCAGTATTTT. Its translation: CASSRRVRLGGLVTDTQYF. Together with reference TRBV7-2 and TRBJ2-3, the CDR3 gives the full variable domain: GAGVSQSPSNKVTEKGKDVELRCDPISGHTALYWYRQSLGQGLEFLIYFQGNSAPDKSGLPSDRFSAERTGGSVSTLTIQRTQQEDSAVYLCASSRRVRLGGLVTDTQYFGPGTRLTVL.

This chain joins TRBV7-2 and TRBJ2-1; 7 bases agree with TRBD1. The CDR3 has 15 residues. The junction had 2 bases not matched to a gene; V was cut back by 1 base and J by 2 bases. Per germline, CDR1 SGHTA and CDR2 FQGNSA. The CDR3 reads CASSLDRGAYNEQFF. Here the CDR3 DNA reads TGTGCCAGCAGCTTAGACAGGGGAGCCTACAATGAGCAGTTCTTC.

The chain recombines TRBV6-6 with TRBJ2-3; 7 nucleotides align to TRBD2. The V and J ends lost 0 bases and 0 bases, in that order; junction bases with no gene match: 3. The germline gives CDR1 MNHNY, CDR2 SVGAGI (reference sequence). The CDR3 is made up of 16 amino acids. The CDR3 reads CASSYSGDYSTDTQYF. The DNA for the CDR3 is TGTGCCAGCAGTTACTCCGGGGACTATAGCACAGATACGCAGTATTTT.

CDR3 DNA sequence: TGTGCCAGCAGCAATACAGACCTCGAGCTGTTTTTT. Its translation is CASSNTDLELFF. V and J are TRBV6-5 and TRBJ2-2, with D uncertain. The CDR3 sequence is 12 residues long. Trimming cost V 6 bases and J 11 bases, with 13 bases left between them. Germline CDR1 is MNHEY and CDR2 is SVGAGI.

V is TRBV13 and J is TRBJ2-5, with TRBD2 matching over 12 bases. Trimming removed 5 bases from V and 5 bases from J; junction bases left unmatched: 6. CDR1 and CDR2 (germline): PRHDT, FYEKMQ (reference sequence). The CDR3 is 15 residues long. CDR3 in DNA: TGTGCCAGCAGCGCCTGGACTAGCGGGACGGAGACCCAGTACTTC. This translates into CASSAWTSGTETQYF.